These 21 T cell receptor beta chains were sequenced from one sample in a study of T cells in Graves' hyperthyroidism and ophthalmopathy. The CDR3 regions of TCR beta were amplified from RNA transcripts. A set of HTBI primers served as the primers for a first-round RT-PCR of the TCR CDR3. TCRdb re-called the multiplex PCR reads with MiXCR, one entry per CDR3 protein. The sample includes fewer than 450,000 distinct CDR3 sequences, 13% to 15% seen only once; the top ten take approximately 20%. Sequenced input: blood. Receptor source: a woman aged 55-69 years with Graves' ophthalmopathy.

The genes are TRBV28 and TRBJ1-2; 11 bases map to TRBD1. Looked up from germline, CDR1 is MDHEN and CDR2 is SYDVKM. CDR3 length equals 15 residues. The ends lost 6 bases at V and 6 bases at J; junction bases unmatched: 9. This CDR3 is CASRERAGQGDGYTF. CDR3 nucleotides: TGTGCCAGCAGAGAGAGAGCGGGACAGGGGGATGGCTACACCTTC.

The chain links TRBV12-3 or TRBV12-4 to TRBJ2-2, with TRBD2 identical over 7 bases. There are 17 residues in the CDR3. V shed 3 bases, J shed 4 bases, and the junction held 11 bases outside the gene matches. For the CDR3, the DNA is TGTGCCAGCAGTTTGTTGGGGGGGGTAGCGGGCACCGGGGAGCTGTTTTTT. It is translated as CASSLLGGVAGTGELFF.

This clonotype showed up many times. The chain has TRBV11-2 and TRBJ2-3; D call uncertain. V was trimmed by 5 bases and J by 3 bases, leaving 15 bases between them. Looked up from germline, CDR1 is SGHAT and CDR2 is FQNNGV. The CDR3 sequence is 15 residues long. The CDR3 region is CASSIVYTATDTQYF. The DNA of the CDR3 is TGTGCCAGCAGCATAGTGTATACGGCTACAGATACGCAGTATTTT.

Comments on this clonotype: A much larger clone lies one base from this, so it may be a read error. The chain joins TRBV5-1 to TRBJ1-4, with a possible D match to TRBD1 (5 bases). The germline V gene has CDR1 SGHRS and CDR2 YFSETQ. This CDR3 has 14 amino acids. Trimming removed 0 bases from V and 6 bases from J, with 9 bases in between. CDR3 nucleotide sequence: TGCGCCAGCAGCTTGGTAAGGGGACATGAAAAACTGTTTTTT. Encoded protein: CASSLVRGHEKLFF.

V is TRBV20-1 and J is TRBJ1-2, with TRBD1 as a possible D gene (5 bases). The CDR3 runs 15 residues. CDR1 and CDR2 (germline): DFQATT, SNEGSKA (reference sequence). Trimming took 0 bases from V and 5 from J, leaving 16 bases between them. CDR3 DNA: TGCAGTGCTAGAGACTATTTAGGGGATCTATATGGCTACACCTTC. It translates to CSARDYLGDLYGYTF.

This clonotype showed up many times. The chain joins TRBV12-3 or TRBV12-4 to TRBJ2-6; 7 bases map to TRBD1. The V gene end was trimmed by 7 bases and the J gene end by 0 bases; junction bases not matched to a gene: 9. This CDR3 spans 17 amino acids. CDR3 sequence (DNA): TGTGCCAGCATCGACAGGGCGAACTACTCTGGGGCCAACGTCCTGACTTTC. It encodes CASIDRANYSGANVLTF.

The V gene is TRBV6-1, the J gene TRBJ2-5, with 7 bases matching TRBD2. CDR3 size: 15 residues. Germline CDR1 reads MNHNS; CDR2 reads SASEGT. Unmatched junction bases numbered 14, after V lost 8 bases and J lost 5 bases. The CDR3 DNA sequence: TGTGCCAGCCGGTCTAGCGGAGGTTTCGGGGAGACCCAGTACTTC. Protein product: CASRSSGGFGETQYF.

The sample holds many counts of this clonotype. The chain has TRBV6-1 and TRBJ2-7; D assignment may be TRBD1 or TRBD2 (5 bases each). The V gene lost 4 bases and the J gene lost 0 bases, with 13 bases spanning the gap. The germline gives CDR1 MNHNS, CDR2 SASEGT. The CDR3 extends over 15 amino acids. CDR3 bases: TGTGCCAGCAGTGTACCGGGACGGGGCTCCTACGAGCAGTACTTC. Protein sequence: CASSVPGRGSYEQYF.

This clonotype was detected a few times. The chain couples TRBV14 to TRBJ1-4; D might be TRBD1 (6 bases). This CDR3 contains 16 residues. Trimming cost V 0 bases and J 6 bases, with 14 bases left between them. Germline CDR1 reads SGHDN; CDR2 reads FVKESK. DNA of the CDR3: TGTGCCAGCAGCCAAGAATTGGGGGGCATAGATGAAAAACTGTTTTTT. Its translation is CASSQELGGIDEKLFF.

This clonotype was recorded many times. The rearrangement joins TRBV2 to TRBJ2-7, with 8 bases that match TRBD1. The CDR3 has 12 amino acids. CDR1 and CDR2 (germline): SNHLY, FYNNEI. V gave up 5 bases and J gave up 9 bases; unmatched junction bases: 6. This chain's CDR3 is CASSRTGTGQYF. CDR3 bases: TGTGCCAGCAGTCGGACAGGGACTGGGCAGTACTTC.

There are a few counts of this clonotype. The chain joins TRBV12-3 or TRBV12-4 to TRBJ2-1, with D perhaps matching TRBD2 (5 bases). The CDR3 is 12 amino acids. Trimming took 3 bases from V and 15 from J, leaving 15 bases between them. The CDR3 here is CASSFTGVPPFF. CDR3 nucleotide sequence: TGTGCCAGCAGTTTTACCGGGGTTCCTCCGTTCTTC.

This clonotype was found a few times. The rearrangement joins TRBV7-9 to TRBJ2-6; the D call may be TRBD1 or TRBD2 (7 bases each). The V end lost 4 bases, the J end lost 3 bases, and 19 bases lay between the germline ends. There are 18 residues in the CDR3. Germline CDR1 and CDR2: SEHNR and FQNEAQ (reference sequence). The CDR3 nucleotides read TGTGCCAGCAGCTCCCAGGGGGAGGGCTGGGATGGGGCCAACGTCCTGACTTTC. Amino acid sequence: CASSSQGEGWDGANVLTF.

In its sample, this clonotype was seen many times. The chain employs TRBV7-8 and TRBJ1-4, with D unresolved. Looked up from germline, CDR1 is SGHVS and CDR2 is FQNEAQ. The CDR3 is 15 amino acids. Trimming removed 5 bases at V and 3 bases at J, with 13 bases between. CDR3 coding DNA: TGTGCCAGCAGCACCTTAACGGAGTCTAATGAAAAACTGTTTTTT. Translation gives CASSTLTESNEKLFF. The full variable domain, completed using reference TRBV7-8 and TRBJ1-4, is GAGVSQSPRYKVAKRGQDVALRCDPISGHVSLFWYQQALGQGPEFLTYFQNEAQLDKSGLPSDRFFAERPEGSVSTLKIQRTQQEDSAVYLCASSTLTESNEKLFFGSGTQLSVL.

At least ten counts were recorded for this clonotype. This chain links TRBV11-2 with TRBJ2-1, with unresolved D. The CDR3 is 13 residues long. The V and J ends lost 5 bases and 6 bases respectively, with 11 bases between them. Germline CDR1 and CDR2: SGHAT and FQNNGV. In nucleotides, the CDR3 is TGTGCCAGCAGCCCCTCCGGCCCCAATGAGCAGTTCTTC. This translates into CASSPSGPNEQFF.

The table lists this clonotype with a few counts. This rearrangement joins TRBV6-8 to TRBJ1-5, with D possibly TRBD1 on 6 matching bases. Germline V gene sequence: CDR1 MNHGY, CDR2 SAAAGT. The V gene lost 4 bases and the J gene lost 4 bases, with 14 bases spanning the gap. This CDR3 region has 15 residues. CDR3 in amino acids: CASSCKDSANQPQHF. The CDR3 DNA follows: TGTGCCAGCAGTTGCAAGGACAGCGCAAATCAGCCCCAGCATTTT.

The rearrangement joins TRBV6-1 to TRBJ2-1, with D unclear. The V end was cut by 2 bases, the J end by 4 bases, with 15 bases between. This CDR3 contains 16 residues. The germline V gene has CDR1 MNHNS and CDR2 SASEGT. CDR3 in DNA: TGTGCCAGCAGTGAACCCCCCTTAACTGCATACAATGAGCAGTTCTTC. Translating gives CASSEPPLTAYNEQFF.

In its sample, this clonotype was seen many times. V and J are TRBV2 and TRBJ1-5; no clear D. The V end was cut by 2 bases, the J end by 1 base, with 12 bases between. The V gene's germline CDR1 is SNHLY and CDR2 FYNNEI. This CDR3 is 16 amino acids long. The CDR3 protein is CASSEMEAPSNQPQHF. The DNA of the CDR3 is TGTGCCAGCAGTGAAATGGAGGCCCCGAGCAATCAGCCCCAGCATTTT.

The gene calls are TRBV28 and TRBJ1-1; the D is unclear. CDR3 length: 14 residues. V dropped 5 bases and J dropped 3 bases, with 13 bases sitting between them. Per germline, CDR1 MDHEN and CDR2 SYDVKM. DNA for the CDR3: TGTGCCAGCAGTCCCTCCCATTCCTACACTGAAGCTTTCTTT. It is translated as CASSPSHSYTEAFF.

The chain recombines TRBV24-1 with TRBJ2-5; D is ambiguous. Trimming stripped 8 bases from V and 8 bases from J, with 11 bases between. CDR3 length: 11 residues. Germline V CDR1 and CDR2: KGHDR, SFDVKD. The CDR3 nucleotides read TGTGCCACCAAGGACGGTCTCACCCAGTACTTC. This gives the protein CATKDGLTQYF.

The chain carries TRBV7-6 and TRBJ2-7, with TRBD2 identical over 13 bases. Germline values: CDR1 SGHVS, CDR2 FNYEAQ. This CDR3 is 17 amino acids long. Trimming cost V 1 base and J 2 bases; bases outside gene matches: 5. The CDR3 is CASSLGTSGSPPYEQYF. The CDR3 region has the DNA TGTGCCAGCAGCTTAGGGACTAGCGGGAGTCCTCCCTACGAGCAGTACTTC.

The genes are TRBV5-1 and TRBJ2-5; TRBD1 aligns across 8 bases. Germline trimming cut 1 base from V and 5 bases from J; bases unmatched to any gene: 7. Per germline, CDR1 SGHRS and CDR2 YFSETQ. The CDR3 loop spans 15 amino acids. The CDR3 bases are TGCGCCAGCAGCTTGACCACCGGACAGGGCGAGACCCAGTACTTC. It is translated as CASSLTTGQGETQYF.